This TCR beta chain was recorded in a study of cytomegalovirus exposure and HLA in healthy donors (dated by TCRdb to between 2016 and 2019). For context, the study as a whole: In an earlier analysis of several hundred of the donors, 276 Gb of sequence data and some 120 million unique TCR beta sequences from about 190 million T cells were reported. About 300 gigabases of sequencing data and around 88 million unique TCR sequences made up an early release that covered 500 to 700 HLA-typed donors. The genetic ancestry cluster associated with self-reported Caucasian donors included roughly 84% of the roughly 400 genotyped donors. The aim of the study was to test whether cataloging public T cell receptors could identify signatures of past pathogen exposure. Using immunosequencing, the study profiled T cell repertoires from 666 subjects and related those repertoires to cytomegalovirus serostatus. Along with the approximately 700-subject first cohort, a separate validation cohort of more than 90 different subjects was used. The study combined high-throughput TCR immunosequencing, statistical association of individual TCRs with disease status, and machine learning to predict cytomegalovirus infection status. To study patterns of TCR occurrence, a later analysis re-analyzed previously published TCR beta repertoires from more than 550 donors and added high-resolution HLA genotyping. Rather than using new phenotypic data, the later analysis identified candidate immune exposures from TCR beta sequences and from how often those sequences occurred across donors. To decide whether each TCR beta V gene segment behaved as functional or pseudogenic, an earlier analysis of approximately 620 of the donors relied on high-throughput TCR beta sequencing. Donor age, sex, ethnicity and CMV serostatus were collected together with the repertoire data. A later genetic analysis used genome-wide SNP genotypes for about 65% of the roughly 670 donors, treating that subset as a discovery cohort. Every repertoire in the discovery cohort had been generated on one and the same sequencing platform. HLA typing included class I and class II loci at four-digit resolution. Typing coverage differed by locus: A, B, C, DRB1 and DQB1 were typed in roughly 620-630 donors, DQA1 in approximately 520, DPA1 in 600 to 610, and DPB1 in around 490. Because of strong linkage in the cohort, four or five DR-DQ haplotypes were treated as single units for association and clustering. Among about 360 genotyped donors of the cohort, an average of roughly 240,000 unique TCR beta nucleotide sequences were sequenced per donor, around 20% of them non-productive.

CDR3 length: 13 amino acids, cysteine to phenylalanine. This entry keeps only the CDR3 DNA: 39 bases, framed from base 1. CDR1 is given as SNHLY and CDR2 as FYNNEI, both from the germline V gene. A distance of 6 bases separates the germline ends of V and J, which lose 2 bases and 4 bases respectively. The cohort consisted of 650 to 850 healthy bone marrow donors. At the time of sampling, every cohort member was nominally healthy, though immune exposures that went unrecorded were likely present. The donor was CMV seronegative and was included in the group of a few hundred seronegative cohort members. Each donor provided a peripheral blood sample, and peripheral blood mononuclear cells were used for TCR beta sequencing. The Qiagen DNeasy Blood Extraction Kit was used to extract genomic DNA from the blood cell samples. The library was made by the immunoSEQ multiplex PCR assay. The multiplex PCR relied on a mix of 60 forward primers for TCR Vbeta segments and 13 reverse primers for TCR Jbeta segments. The CDR3 region of rearranged TCR beta genes was amplified from genomic DNA by a multiplex PCR assay. Amplified TCR beta libraries were sequenced as 87-base-pair reads on the Illumina HiSeq System. In the paper's pipeline: A later analysis counted tens of millions of unique TCR beta chains across the 550 to 750 repertoires, and roughly 11 million of these chains were shared by at least two donors. Raw reads were error-corrected and collapsed into unique sequences with a nearest-neighbor algorithm that merged closely related sequences to remove PCR and sequencing errors. CDR3 sequences were aligned to IMGT reference sequences to assign V, D and J gene segments. For a sequence to be retained, at least a six-nucleotide match to both a V gene segment and a J gene segment was required. Rearrangements were called productive when the CDR3 lacked stop codons and stayed in frame with V and J; all others were non-productive. CDR3 was defined according to IMGT convention as the region running from the second conserved V-encoded cysteine to the conserved J-encoded phenylalanine. In an earlier analysis of approximately 590 of the donors, sequences lacking an unambiguous match to a single V gene segment were excluded. In an earlier analysis of 587 of the donors, a V segment was called functional when productive rearrangements were above 56.7%, and segregating when the standard deviation between donors exceeded 5%. To diagnose cytomegalovirus status from the catalog of TCR beta chain sequences, a statistical classification framework was built. In a later analysis, TCR nucleotide sequences were compared against IMGT/GENE-DB human TR gene sequences so that V and J genes could be assigned. In a later analysis, CDR3 sequences and most-parsimonious VDJ recombination scenarios were assigned using the TCRdist pipeline. In a later analysis, every TCR beta chain was defined by the combination of its CDR3 amino acid sequence and its V-gene family, and reads without a unique V-gene family were dropped. To address suspected cross-contamination and a sequencing artifact, a later analysis removed over 500 highly shared, low-generation-probability nucleotide sequences. In a later analysis, a clonal expansion index was calculated for each public chain from normalized within-repertoire ranks of inferred template counts. In a later analysis, generation probabilities were computed using a VDJ recombination model fitted to out-of-frame rearrangements, and the results were checked against IGoR. In a later analysis, TCR-TCR, TCR-HLA and TCR-CMV co-occurrence was scored with hypergeometric tests, and a repertoire-size bias correction was applied to TCR pairs. False discovery rates were estimated in a later analysis by permuting HLA or CMV assignments 20 times. In a later analysis, co-occurring TCRs were grouped using DBSCAN, with TCRdist sequence similarity added in when clustering inside HLA-allele-positive subsets. For co-occurrence clustering, repertoires with fewer than 30,000 or more than 120,000 public chains were excluded, along with five repertoires with anomalous nucleotide sharing. Held by TCRdb, this immuneACCESS table contains in-frame sequences only and omits some clones. Under half of the omission traces to an unresolved V gene where checked; the cause of the rest is unknown. V and J calls and clone size are copied from that table; D and trimming were computed from the DNA. A total of 120,000 or so clones appear in this sample, roughly 80% of them only once. The leading ten clones occupy around 2% of the sample.

Summary of the overall study and its limitations: Most TCR sequences were observed very rarely across donors, whereas some public TCRs were present in many individuals. In an earlier analysis of fewer than 750 of the donors, most TCR beta V segments were observed in productive rearrangements about 87% or about 30% of the time, broadly matching IMGT annotations. A cluster of highly shared sequence variants was judged likely to represent a technical artifact of the sequencing pipeline. Because counts were too low, roughly 17 rarely observed V segments, including chromosome 9 orphons, were left out of the earlier analysis of 500 to 650 of the donors. V-gene and J-gene trimming of TCR beta chains was associated with a missense DCLRE1C variant in a later genetic analysis, and the association was replicated in an independent cohort. In a later analysis, several top co-occurrence clusters were reported to appear linked to parvovirus B19, influenza, CMV and Epstein-Barr virus. A further reported finding was that TCR beta sequences accurately predicted the HLA-A and HLA-B alleles for most subjects in the first cohort. CMV serostatus was the only immune exposure information available for the cohort. A later genetic analysis reported fewer N-insertions in productive TCRs among donors in an Asian-associated ancestry cluster than the approximately 670-donor mean. HLA typing was unavailable for some donors at each locus, so association tests used only the typed subset. The study gave a list of 150 to 200 TCR beta chains associated with cytomegalovirus. Cytomegalovirus status was reported to be diagnosed by the classifier with high specificity and sensitivity in both the original and validation cohorts. The 87-base-pair reads could not distinguish some IMGT-functional V segments, including TRBV6-2 and TRBV6-3, so those segments were excluded. According to a later analysis, TCR association rates differed among HLA loci, with DRB1 alleles showing the most associated TCRs and HLA-C alleles showing the fewest. A few of the identified cytomegalovirus-associated TCR beta chains were confirmed in vitro to be specific for cytomegalovirus antigens. A later analysis associated 15,000 to 20,000 TCR beta sequences with specific HLA alleles at a false discovery rate of 0.05. When HLA alleles, especially DR and DQ, strongly co-occurred, attributing TCR associations to individual alleles was difficult. A later analysis found that HLA-associated TCR beta chains were more clonally expanded and had lower generation probabilities than equally common non-associated chains. The authors suggested that the approach could potentially be extended to other disease states and immunological phenotypes. Only TCR beta chains were sequenced in this cohort, and the absence of alpha or paired-chain data limited detectable features. Sequencing depth was assumed to be roughly uniform across donors in the presence/absence analyses, though that assumption may not hold. According to a later analysis, most CMV-associated TCR beta chains appeared to be HLA-restricted, and the HLA associations seemed to be driven largely by CMV exposure. Linkage disequilibrium might explain the correlated functional status among segregating V segments, but an unknown experimental factor could not be excluded.

As to this clone: There is no known antigen for this receptor. Base qualities are not provided; no much larger clone lies one nucleotide away.

This clonotype was obtained from a man aged 25-45 years in good health and CMV-seronegative. This chain is built from TRBV2 and TRBJ1-5, with no confident D gene call. Sequencing was done on a sample of PBMCs. CDR3 reads: CASSERRNQPQHF. The DNA sequence is given as TGTGCCAGCAGTGAACGGAGAAATCAGCCCCAGCATTTT.